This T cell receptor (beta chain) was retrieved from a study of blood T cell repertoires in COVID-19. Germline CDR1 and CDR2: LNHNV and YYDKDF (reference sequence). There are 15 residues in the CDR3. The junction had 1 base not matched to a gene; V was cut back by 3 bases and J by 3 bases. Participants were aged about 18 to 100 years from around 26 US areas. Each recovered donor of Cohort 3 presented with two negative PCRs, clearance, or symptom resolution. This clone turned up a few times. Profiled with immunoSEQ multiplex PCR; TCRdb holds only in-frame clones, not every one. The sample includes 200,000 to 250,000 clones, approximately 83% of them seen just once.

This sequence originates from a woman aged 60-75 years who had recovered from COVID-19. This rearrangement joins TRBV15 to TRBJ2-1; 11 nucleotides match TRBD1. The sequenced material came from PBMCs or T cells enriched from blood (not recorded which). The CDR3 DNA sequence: TGTGCCACCAGCAGGGGACAGGGGGACTACAATGAGCAGTTCTTC. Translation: CATSRGQGDYNEQFF.